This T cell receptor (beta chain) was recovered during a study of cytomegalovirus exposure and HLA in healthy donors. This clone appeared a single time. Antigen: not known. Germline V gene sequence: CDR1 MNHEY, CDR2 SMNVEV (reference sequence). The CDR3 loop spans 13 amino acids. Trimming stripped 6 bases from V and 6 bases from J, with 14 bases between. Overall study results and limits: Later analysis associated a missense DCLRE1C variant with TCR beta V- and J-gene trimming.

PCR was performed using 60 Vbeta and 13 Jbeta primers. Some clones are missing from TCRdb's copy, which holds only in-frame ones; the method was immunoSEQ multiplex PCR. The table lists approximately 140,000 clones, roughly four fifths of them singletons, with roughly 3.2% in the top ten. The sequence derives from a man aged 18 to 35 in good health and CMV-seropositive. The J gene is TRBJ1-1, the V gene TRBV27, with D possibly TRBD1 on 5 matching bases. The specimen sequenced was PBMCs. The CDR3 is CASRERTFAEAFF. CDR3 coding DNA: TGTGCCAGCAGGGAACGGACATTTGCTGAAGCTTTCTTT.